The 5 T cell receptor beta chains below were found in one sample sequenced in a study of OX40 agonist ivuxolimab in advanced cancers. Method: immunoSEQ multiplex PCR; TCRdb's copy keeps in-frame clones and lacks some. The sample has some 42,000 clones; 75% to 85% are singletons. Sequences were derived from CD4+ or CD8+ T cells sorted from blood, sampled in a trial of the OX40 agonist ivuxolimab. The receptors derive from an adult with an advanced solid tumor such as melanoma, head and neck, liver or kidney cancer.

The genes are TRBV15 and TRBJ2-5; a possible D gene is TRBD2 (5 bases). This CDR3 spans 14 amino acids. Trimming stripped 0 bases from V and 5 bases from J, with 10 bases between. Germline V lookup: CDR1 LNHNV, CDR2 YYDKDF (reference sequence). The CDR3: CATSRDRAVETQYF. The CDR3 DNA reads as TGTGCCACCAGCAGAGATCGAGCGGTGGAGACCCAGTACTTC.

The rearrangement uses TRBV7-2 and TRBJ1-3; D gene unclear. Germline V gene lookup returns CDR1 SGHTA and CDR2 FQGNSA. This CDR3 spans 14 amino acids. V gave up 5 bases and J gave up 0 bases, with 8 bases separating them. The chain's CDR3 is CASSAASSGNTIYF. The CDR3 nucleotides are TGTGCCAGCAGCGCCGCATCCTCTGGAAACACCATATATTTT.

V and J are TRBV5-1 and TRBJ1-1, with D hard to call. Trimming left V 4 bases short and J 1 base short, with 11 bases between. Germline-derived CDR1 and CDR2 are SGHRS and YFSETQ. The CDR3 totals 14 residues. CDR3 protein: CASSQPSTNTEAFF. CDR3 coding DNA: TGCGCCAGCAGCCAACCTAGCACGAACACTGAAGCTTTCTTT.

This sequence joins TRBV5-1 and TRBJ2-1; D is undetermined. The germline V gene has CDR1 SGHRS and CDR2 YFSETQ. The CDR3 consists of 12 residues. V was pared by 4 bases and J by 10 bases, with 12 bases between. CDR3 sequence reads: CASSEPEGEQFF. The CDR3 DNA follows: TGCGCCAGCAGCGAACCCGAAGGGGAGCAGTTCTTC.

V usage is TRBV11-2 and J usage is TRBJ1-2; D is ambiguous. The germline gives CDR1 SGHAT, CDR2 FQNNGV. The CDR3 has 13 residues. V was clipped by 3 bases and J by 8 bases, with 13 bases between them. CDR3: CASSLWGEGGYTF. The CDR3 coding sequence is TGTGCCAGCAGCTTGTGGGGTGAGGGAGGCTACACCTTC. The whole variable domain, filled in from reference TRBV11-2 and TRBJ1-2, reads EAGVAQSPRYKIIEKRQSVAFWCNPISGHATLYWYQQILGQGPKLLIQFQNNGVVDDSQLPKDRFSAERLKGVDSTLKIQPAKLEDSAVYLCASSLWGEGGYTFGSGTRLTVV.